This TCR beta chain was recovered during a study of PD-1 blockade in mismatch repair-deficient tumors. The CDR3 is 14 residues long. V was clipped by 4 bases and J by 1 base, with 9 bases between them. Germline V lookup: CDR1 MNHNY, CDR2 SVGAGI (reference sequence). TCRs were sequenced from a few patients responding to pembrolizumab. Study-wide results and caveats: Tumor-resident clones, often undetectable pretreatment in blood, expanded then contracted after pembrolizumab.

The repertoire was sequenced with immunoSEQ multiplex PCR; TCRdb's copy has only in-frame clones and lacks some. The sample consists of about 130,000 clones, roughly 90% of them appearing once. This clone occurred many times. The antigen remains undetermined. Material: peripheral blood, obtained approximately 69 weeks after starting pembrolizumab. This chain links TRBV6-6 with TRBJ2-3; D unclear. The sequence was collected from an adult with mismatch repair-deficient cancer. The CDR3 coding sequence is TGTGCCAGCAGTTCCCCTGGTGGCACAGATACGCAGTATTTT. It codes for CASSSPGGTDTQYF.